Listed below are T cell receptor beta chains from one sample, sequenced in a study of cytomegalovirus exposure and HLA in healthy donors. The protocol was immunoSEQ multiplex PCR, while the TCRdb copy is restricted to in-frame clones and leaves out a portion. This sample's table reports around 200,000 clones. The sample comprised PBMCs. The receptors shown here come from a woman aged 18-29 years in good health and CMV-seropositive. The CDR3 runs from the conserved cysteine through the conserved F or W. Fields, in order: CDR3 length, D gene, J gene, V gene, CDR3 protein. The D gene is left open where the match is weak.

length: 16
D: TRBD2
J: TRBJ2-7
V: TRBV7-9
CDR3: CASSLRREGLSYEQYF

length: 13
D: NA
J: TRBJ2-1
V: TRBV27
CDR3: CASSLSSWAEQFF

length: 14
D: TRBD2
J: TRBJ2-3
V: TRBV5-4
CDR3: CASRLAGAPDTQYF

length: 18
D: TRBD2
J: TRBJ2-1
V: TRBV4-1
CDR3: CASSQDSVLAGGNNEQFF

length: 14
D: NA
J: TRBJ1-1
V: TRBV5-1
CDR3: CASSTGRMNTEAFF

length: 12
D: NA
J: TRBJ1-1
V: TRBV29-1
CDR3: CSVESGLTEAFF

length: 16
D: TRBD2
J: TRBJ2-1
V: TRBV18
CDR3: CASSPRQRDRYNEQFF

length: 14
D: TRBD2
J: TRBJ2-1
V: TRBV4-1
CDR3: CASQRETTYNEQFF

length: 17
D: TRBD2
J: TRBJ2-5
V: TRBV5-6
CDR3: CASSLLLRTGGKETQYF

length: 13
D: NA
J: TRBJ2-7
V: TRBV7-9
CDR3: CASSFYSSYEQYF

length: 16
D: TRBD2
J: TRBJ2-1
V: TRBV6-5
CDR3: CASSYSASGSYNEQFF

length: 12
D: TRBD2
J: TRBJ2-1
V: TRBV2
CDR3: CASSDAGTRTIF

length: 14
D: TRBD2
J: TRBJ2-1
V: TRBV5-1
CDR3: CASSLTGGSNEQFF

length: 14
D: NA
J: TRBJ2-7
V: TRBV4-2
CDR3: CASSQDAVPGEQYF

length: 15
D: TRBD1
J: TRBJ1-5
V: TRBV7-8
CDR3: CASSLKGQGGQPQHF

length: 13
D: TRBD1
J: TRBJ2-1
V: TRBV25-1
CDR3: CASRGQGYNEQFF

length: 16
D: TRBD1
J: TRBJ1-3
V: TRBV6-6
CDR3: CASRSGTAISGNTIYF

length: 11
D: NA
J: TRBJ1-2
V: TRBV29-1
CDR3: CSVESLSGYTF

length: 17
D: NA
J: TRBJ2-7
V: TRBV7-9
CDR3: CASSPERLVIGKNEQYF

length: 16
D: TRBD1
J: TRBJ1-6
V: TRBV12-5
CDR3: CASARDRGGFNSPLHF

length: 12
D: TRBD2
J: TRBJ2-3
V: TRBV29-1
CDR3: CSVAGGADTQYF

length: 14
D: TRBD1
J: TRBJ1-6
V: TRBV10-1
CDR3: CAGWGQGADSPLHF

length: 15
D: TRBD2
J: TRBJ2-7
V: TRBV4-1
CDR3: CASSQNSGVRYEQYF

length: 15
D: NA
J: TRBJ1-6
V: TRBV4-1
CDR3: CASSQGSSYNSPLHF

length: 14
D: NA
J: TRBJ1-1
V: TRBV18
CDR3: CASSQKPGGTEAFF

length: 13
D: NA
J: TRBJ2-1
V: TRBV4-3
CDR3: CASSQLQGDEQFF

length: 15
D: TRBD1
J: TRBJ2-7
V: TRBV6-5
CDR3: CASSAPGQGAGEQYF

length: 14
D: TRBD1
J: TRBJ1-1
V: TRBV9
CDR3: CASSVDGTGPEAFF

length: 16
D: NA
J: TRBJ1-5
V: TRBV4-2
CDR3: CASSQEKGRVNQPQHF

length: 13
D: NA
J: TRBJ2-7
V: TRBV14
CDR3: CASSLTGFYEQYF

length: 15
D: TRBD1
J: TRBJ2-5
V: TRBV28
CDR3: CASSLGQGGRETQYF

length: 15
D: NA
J: TRBJ1-1
V: TRBV14
CDR3: CASSQSTTMNTEAFF

length: 14
D: TRBD1
J: TRBJ2-7
V: TRBV19
CDR3: CASSIQGQSYEQYF

length: 15
D: TRBD1
J: TRBJ1-3
V: TRBV5-1
CDR3: CASSRDRSSGNTIYF

length: 19
D: TRBD2
J: TRBJ2-1
V: TRBV11-3
CDR3: CASSLRRGSGGGGYNEQFF

length: 15
D: TRBD1
J: TRBJ1-5
V: TRBV5-5
CDR3: CASSWSQGASEPQHF

length: 14
D: TRBD1
J: TRBJ1-1
V: TRBV19
CDR3: CASSFSGTGDFAFF

length: 17
D: TRBD2
J: TRBJ2-1
V: TRBV7-9
CDR3: CASSGAVAGGPYNEQFF

length: 17
D: TRBD1
J: TRBJ1-1
V: TRBV6-1
CDR3: CASSALGGQGTDTEAFF

length: 17
D: TRBD2
J: TRBJ2-3
V: TRBV7-8
CDR3: CASASRRVSGGADTQYF

length: 17
D: TRBD1
J: TRBJ2-7
V: TRBV18
CDR3: CASSKEDRDLVSYEQYF

length: 18
D: NA
J: TRBJ1-1
V: TRBV28
CDR3: CASSLLGPGGRSDTEAFF

length: 13
D: TRBD1
J: TRBJ1-5
V: TRBV6-5
CDR3: CASSADRDQPQHF

length: 16
D: NA
J: TRBJ2-1
V: TRBV7-8
CDR3: CASSPVRGSTYNEQFF

length: 17
D: TRBD1
J: TRBJ1-4
V: TRBV2
CDR3: CASIPAGQGGPNEKLFF

length: 13
D: TRBD1
J: TRBJ2-7
V: TRBV6-1
CDR3: CASVGTGSYEQYF

length: 16
D: TRBD1
J: TRBJ2-3
V: TRBV5-1
CDR3: CASSTRTGEAGDTQYF

length: 14
D: TRBD2
J: TRBJ2-1
V: TRBV30
CDR3: CAWSISGRMYEQFF

length: 14
D: NA
J: TRBJ2-7
V: TRBV7-2
CDR3: CTSSLGHINYEQYF

length: 14
D: TRBD1
J: TRBJ1-5
V: TRBV30
CDR3: CAWGTGGSNQPQHF

length: 15
D: TRBD1
J: TRBJ1-6
V: TRBV19
CDR3: CASRLQGGNLPPLHF

length: 15
D: TRBD1
J: TRBJ2-1
V: TRBV30
CDR3: CAWSLTGGSYNEQFF

length: 14
D: TRBD2
J: TRBJ2-1
V: TRBV6-1
CDR3: CASVRTRDYNEQFF